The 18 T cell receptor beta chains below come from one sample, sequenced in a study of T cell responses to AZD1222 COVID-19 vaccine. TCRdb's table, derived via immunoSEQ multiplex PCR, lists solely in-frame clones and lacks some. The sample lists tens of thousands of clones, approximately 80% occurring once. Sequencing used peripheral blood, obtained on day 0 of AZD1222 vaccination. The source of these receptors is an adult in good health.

CDR3 sequence (DNA): TGTGCCAGCAGTCCGAGGACACACAACACTGAAGCTTTCTTT. Residues: CASSPRTHNTEAFF. The gene calls are TRBV2 and TRBJ1-1, with a weak D call TRBD1 (5 bases). The ends were cut back, 5 bases at V and 2 bases at J, with 12 bases in the middle. This CDR3 contains 14 residues. CDR1 SNHLY and CDR2 FYNNEI come from the germline V gene.

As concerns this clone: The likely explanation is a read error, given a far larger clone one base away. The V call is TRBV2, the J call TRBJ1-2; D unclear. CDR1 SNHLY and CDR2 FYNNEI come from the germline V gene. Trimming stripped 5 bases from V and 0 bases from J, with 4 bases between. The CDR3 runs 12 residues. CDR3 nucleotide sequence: TGTGCCAGCAGTAGAGCTAACTATGGCTACACCTTC. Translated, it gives CASSRANYGYTF.

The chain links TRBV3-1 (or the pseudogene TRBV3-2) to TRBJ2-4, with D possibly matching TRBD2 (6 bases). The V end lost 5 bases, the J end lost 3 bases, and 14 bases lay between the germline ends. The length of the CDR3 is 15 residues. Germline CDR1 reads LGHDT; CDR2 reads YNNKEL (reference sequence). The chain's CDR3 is CASSVRRGGKNIQYF. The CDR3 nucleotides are TGTGCCAGCAGCGTACGGAGGGGAGGCAAAAACATTCAGTACTTC.

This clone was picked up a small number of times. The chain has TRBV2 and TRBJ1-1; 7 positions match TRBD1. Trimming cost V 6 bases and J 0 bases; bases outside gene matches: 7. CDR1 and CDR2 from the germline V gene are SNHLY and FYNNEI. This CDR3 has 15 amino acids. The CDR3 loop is CASRWPGGVNTEAFF. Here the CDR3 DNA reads TGTGCCAGCAGATGGCCAGGGGGGGTGAACACTGAAGCTTTCTTT.

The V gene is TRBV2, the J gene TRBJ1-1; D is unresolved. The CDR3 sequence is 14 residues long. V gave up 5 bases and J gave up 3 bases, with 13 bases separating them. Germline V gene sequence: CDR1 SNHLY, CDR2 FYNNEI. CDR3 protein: CASSSVNQDTEAFF. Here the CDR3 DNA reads TGTGCCAGCAGTTCAGTAAATCAGGACACTGAAGCTTTCTTT. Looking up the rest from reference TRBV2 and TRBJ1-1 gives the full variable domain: EPEVTQTPSHQVTQMGQEVILRCVPISNHLYFYWYRQILGQKVEFLVSFYNNEISEKSEIFDDQFSVERPDGSNFTLKIRSTKLEDSAMYFCASSSVNQDTEAFFGQGTRLTVV.

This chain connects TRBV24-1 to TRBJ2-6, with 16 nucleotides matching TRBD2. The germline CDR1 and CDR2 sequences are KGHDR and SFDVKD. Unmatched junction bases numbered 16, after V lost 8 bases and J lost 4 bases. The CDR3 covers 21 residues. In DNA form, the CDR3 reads TGTGCCACCATCCCGGGACACGGGACTAGCGGGAGGGAGTTCGGGGCCAACGTCCTGACTTTC. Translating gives CATIPGHGTSGREFGANVLTF.

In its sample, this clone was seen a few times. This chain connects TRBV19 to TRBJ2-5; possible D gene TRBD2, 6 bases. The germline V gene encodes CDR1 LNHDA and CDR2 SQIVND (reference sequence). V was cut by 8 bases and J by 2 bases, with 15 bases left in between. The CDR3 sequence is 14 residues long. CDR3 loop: CASGSQGGQETQYF. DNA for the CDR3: TGTGCCAGTGGCAGCCAGGGAGGTCAAGAGACCCAGTACTTC.

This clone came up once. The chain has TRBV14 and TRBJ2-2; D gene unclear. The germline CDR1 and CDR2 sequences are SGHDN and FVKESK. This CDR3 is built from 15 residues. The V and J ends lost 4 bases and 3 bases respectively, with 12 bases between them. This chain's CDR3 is CASSPRPSYTGELFF. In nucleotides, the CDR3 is TGTGCCAGCAGCCCAAGACCGAGCTACACCGGGGAGCTGTTTTTT. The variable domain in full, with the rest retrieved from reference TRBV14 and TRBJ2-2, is EAGVTQFPSHSVIEKGQTVTLRCDPISGHDNLYWYRRVMGKEIKFLLHFVKESKQDESGMPNNRFLAERTGGTYSTLKVQPAELEDSGVYFCASSPRPSYTGELFFGEGSRLTVL.

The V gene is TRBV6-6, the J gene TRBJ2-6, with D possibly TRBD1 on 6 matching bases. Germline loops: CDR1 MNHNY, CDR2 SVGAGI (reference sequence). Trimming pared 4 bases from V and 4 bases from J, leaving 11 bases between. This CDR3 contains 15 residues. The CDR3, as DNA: TGTGCCAGCAGTTCCACAGGGTCCGGGGCCAACGTCCTGACTTTC. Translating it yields CASSSTGSGANVLTF.

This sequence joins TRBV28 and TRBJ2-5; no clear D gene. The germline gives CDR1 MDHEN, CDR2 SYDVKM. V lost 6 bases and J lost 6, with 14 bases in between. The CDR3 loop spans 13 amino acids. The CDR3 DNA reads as TGTGCCAGCAGCTCCTTAGGGCGAAAGACCCAGTACTTC. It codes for CASSSLGRKTQYF. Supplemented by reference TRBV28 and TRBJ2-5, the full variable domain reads DVKVTQSSRYLVKRTGEKVFLECVQDMDHENMFWYRQDPGLGLRLIYFSYDVKMKEKGDIPEGYSVSREKKERFSLILESASTNQTSMYLCASSSLGRKTQYFGPGTRLLVL.

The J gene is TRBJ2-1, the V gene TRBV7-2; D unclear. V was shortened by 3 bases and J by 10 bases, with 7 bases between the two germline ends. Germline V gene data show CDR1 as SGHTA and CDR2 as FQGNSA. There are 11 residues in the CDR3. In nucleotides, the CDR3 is TGTGCCAGCAGCTTGACTTGGGAGCAGTTCTTC. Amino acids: CASSLTWEQFF.

In nucleotides, the CDR3 is TGTGCCAGCAGTGAAGGGGGGGGTAATTCACCCCTCCACTTT. It encodes CASSEGGGNSPLHF. J is TRBJ1-6 and V is TRBV6-1; D is possibly TRBD1 (5 bases). The CDR3 runs 14 residues. The germline V gene has CDR1 MNHNS and CDR2 SASEGT. Trimming cost V 1 base and J 6 bases, with 7 bases left between them.

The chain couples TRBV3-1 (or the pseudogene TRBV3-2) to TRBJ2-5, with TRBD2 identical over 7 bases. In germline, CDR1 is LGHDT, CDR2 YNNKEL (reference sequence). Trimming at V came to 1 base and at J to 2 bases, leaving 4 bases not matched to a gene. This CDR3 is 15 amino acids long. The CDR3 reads CASSQGAGAQETQYF. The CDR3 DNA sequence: TGTGCCAGCAGCCAAGGGGCGGGAGCGCAAGAGACCCAGTACTTC.

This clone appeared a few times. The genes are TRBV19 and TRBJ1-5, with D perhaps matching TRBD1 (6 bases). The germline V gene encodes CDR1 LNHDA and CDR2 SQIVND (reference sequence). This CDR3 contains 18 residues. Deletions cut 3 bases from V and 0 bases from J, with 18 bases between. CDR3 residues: CASSISTVTGDSNQPQHF. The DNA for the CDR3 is TGTGCCAGTAGTATCTCCACCGTGACAGGCGATAGCAATCAGCCCCAGCATTTT.

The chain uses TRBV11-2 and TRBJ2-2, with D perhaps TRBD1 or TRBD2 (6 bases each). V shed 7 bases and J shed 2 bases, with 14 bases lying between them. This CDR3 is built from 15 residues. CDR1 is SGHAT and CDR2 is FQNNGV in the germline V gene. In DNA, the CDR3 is TGTGCCAGCACCCAAGGGGGGACTAACACCGGGGAGCTGTTTTTT. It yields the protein CASTQGGTNTGELFF.

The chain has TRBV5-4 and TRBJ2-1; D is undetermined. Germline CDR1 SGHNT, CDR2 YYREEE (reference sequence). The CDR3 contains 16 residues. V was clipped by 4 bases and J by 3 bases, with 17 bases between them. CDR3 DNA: TGTGCCAGCAGCCCGGACCTCCGAATGGGCTACAATGAGCAGTTCTTC. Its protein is CASSPDLRMGYNEQFF.

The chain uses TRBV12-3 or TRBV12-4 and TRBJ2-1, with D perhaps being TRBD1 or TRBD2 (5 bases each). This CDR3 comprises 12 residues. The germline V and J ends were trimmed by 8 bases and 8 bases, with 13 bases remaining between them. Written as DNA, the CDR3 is TGTGCCAGCCTCGGGACCTCCCATGAGCAGTTCTTC. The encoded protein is CASLGTSHEQFF.

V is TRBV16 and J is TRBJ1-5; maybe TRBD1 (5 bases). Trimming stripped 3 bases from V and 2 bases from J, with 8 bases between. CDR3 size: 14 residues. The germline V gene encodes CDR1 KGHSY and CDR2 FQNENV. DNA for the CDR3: TGTGCCAGCAGCCAGGGCAGGGGCAATCAGCCCCAGCATTTT. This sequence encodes CASSQGRGNQPQHF.